This section outlines one TCR beta chain sequence together with its context. The germline V gene encodes CDR1 SGHDN and CDR2 FVKESK. There are 14 residues in the CDR3. V lost 1 base and J 7 bases, leaving 13 bases between the germline ends. The sample belongs to a study of PD-1 blockade in classical Hodgkin lymphoma. Patients all relapsed after autologous stem cell transplantation, and there was variation in brentuximab vedotin exposure. TCRdb keeps only in-frame clones here, not all; method: immunoSEQ multiplex PCR. Of 25,000 to 30,000 clones listed, roughly 71% were seen once; the top ten hold about 24%.

The J gene is TRBJ2-5, the V gene TRBV14; maybe TRBD1 (6 bases). This specimen consisted of peripheral blood mononuclear cells (PBMCs), obtained before the second cycle of nivolumab. This clonotype originated in a human donor with classical Hodgkin lymphoma. The CDR3 sequence is CASSQVDSRATQYF. Written as DNA, the CDR3 is TGTGCCAGCAGCCAAGTGGACAGCAGGGCGACCCAGTACTTC. The full variable domain, rest sourced from reference TRBV14 and TRBJ2-5, is EAGVTQFPSHSVIEKGQTVTLRCDPISGHDNLYWYRRVMGKEIKFLLHFVKESKQDESGMPNNRFLAERTGGTYSTLKVQPAELEDSGVYFCASSQVDSRATQYFGPGTRLLVL.